This T cell receptor beta chain was recovered during a study of cytomegalovirus exposure and HLA in healthy donors. The wider study: Among over 350 genotyped donors, around 77% fell in the Caucasian-associated ancestry cluster.

In the PCR, 60 Vbeta and 13 Jbeta primers were used. TCRdb keeps only in-frame clones here, not all; method: immunoSEQ multiplex PCR. The sample gives more than 65,000 clones, around two thirds of which show up once; approximately 7% is in the top ten. The V gene's germline CDR1 is KGHSH and CDR2 LQKENI. CDR3 size: 16 residues. Trimming removed 1 base from V and 1 base from J, with 11 bases in between. This sequence joins TRBV18 and TRBJ1-5; possibly TRBD1 for D (6 bases). Sample: PBMCs. The receptor was derived from a woman between 45 and 65 years old in good health and CMV-seropositive. DNA of the CDR3: TGTGCCAGCTCACCACGGGGGCCCCGAAGCAATCAGCCCCAGCATTTT. Translating gives CASSPRGPRSNQPQHF.